These 15 T cell receptor beta chains came from one sample sequenced in a study. TCRdb redid the calling of the 5' RACE reads with MiXCR, one entry per CDR3 protein. The sample holds 5,500 to 8,500 distinct CDR3 sequences, around 50% seen once. Sequenced material: naive CD4+ T cells sorted from a lymph node. Subset: naive CD4+ T cells, CD4+CD45RA+CD25-. Source of these receptors: a female donor with breast cancer.

The chain is built from TRBV4-2 and TRBJ2-7; D call uncertain. CDR3 length: 14 amino acids. Looked up from germline, CDR1 is LGHNA and CDR2 is YNFKEQ. Trimming took off 3 bases at V and 0 bases at J, with 9 bases between the two ends. The CDR3 region is CASSQTGNSYEQYF. CDR3 sequence (DNA): TGTGCCAGCAGCCAGACTGGGAACTCCTACGAGCAGTACTTC.

This clonotype was seen a handful of times. The chain links TRBV6-6 to TRBJ1-1; 7 bases match TRBD1. Germline V gene sequence: CDR1 MNHNY, CDR2 SVGAGI (reference sequence). V was clipped by 7 bases and J by 4 bases; unmatched bases: 15. The CDR3 totals 16 residues. This CDR3 reads CASIKRMTGIGTEAFF. In nucleotides, the CDR3 is TGTGCCAGCATTAAAAGGATGACAGGGATTGGCACTGAAGCTTTCTTT.

This clonotype was counted a single time. The V gene is TRBV12-3 or TRBV12-4, the J gene TRBJ1-2; 10 nucleotides match TRBD1. The CDR3 covers 15 residues. After removal of 6 bases from V and 2 bases from J, the junction contained 6 bases not matched to a gene. DNA for the CDR3: TGTGCCAGCAGGGGGGACAGGGGCGGGAACTATGGCTACACCTTC. Protein product: CASRGDRGGNYGYTF.

This clonotype has a single count. The chain has TRBV5-1 and TRBJ2-3; D gene uncertain. From germline, CDR1 is SGHRS and CDR2 YFSETQ. This CDR3 has 15 residues. V was pared by 3 bases and J by 0 bases, with 11 bases between. For the CDR3, the DNA is TGCGCCAGCAGCTCCACGGGCGCTAGCACAGATACGCAGTATTTT. It translates to CASSSTGASTDTQYF.

The genes are TRBV5-1 and TRBJ2-3, with D hard to call. Germline-derived CDR1 and CDR2 are SGHRS and YFSETQ. The CDR3 has 12 residues. V dropped 4 bases and J dropped 5 bases, with 8 bases sitting between them. The CDR3 sequence: CASSANKDTQYF. DNA of the CDR3: TGCGCCAGCAGCGCGAACAAAGATACGCAGTATTTT.

J is TRBJ1-1 and V is TRBV5-1; 8 nucleotides match TRBD1. Germline V CDR1 and CDR2: SGHRS, YFSETQ. The CDR3 spans 15 residues. V lost 2 bases and J lost 4; bases outside the gene matches: 7. CDR3 region: CASSFTATGGTEAFF. The CDR3, as DNA: TGCGCCAGCAGCTTTACGGCCACAGGGGGCACTGAAGCTTTCTTT. The variable domain in full, with the rest retrieved from reference TRBV5-1 and TRBJ1-1, is KAGVTQTPRYLIKTRGQQVTLSCSPISGHRSVSWYQQTPGQGLQFLFEYFSETQRNKGNFPGRFSGRQFSNSRSEMNVSTLELGDSALYLCASSFTATGGTEAFFGQGTRLTVV.

This chain uses TRBV29-1 with TRBJ2-7, with 7 positions matching TRBD1. V lost 6 bases and J lost 0; bases outside the gene matches: 11. CDR1 is SQVTM, CDR2 ANQGSEA, per germline. The CDR3 is 15 amino acids. CDR3 residues: CSVRDRQGFSYEQYF. The DNA for the CDR3 is TGCAGCGTGAGGGACAGACAGGGTTTCTCCTACGAGCAGTACTTC.

To note about this clonotype: Compared with germline, one end of the junction differs, possibly owing to a read error. The V and J genes are TRBV11-1 and TRBJ2-1; 10 positions match TRBD2. The CDR3 is 15 residues long. The germline V gene encodes CDR1 SGHAT and CDR2 FQDESV (reference sequence). CDR3 bases: TGTGCCAGCAGCCTAGCGGGAGACTCCTACAATGAGCAGTTCTTC. This gives the protein CASSLAGDSYNEQFF.

This clonotype has more than one count but fewer than ten. The chain is built from TRBV20-1 and TRBJ1-1, with TRBD1 as a possible D gene (5 bases). Trimming removed 2 bases from V and 0 bases from J, with 10 bases in between. This CDR3 comprises 14 residues. Per the germline V gene, CDR1 is DFQATT and CDR2 is SNEGSKA (reference sequence). The CDR3 loop is CSARQGSMNTEAFF. As DNA, the CDR3 is TGCAGTGCTAGACAGGGAAGCATGAACACTGAAGCTTTCTTT.

The rearrangement uses TRBV7-6 and TRBJ2-3; D might be TRBD2 (5 bases). CDR1 SGHVS and CDR2 FNYEAQ come from the germline V gene. CDR3 length: 16 amino acids. Between the trimmed V and J ends, which lost 3 bases and 1 base, there was a span of 14 bases. CDR3 region: CASSLANSGRTDTQYF. The CDR3 DNA follows: TGTGCCAGCAGCTTGGCAAACAGCGGCCGCACAGATACGCAGTATTTT.

This clonotype came up a few times. The genes are TRBV20-1 and TRBJ2-3; no firm D call. This CDR3 spans 11 amino acids. Per the germline V gene, CDR1 is DFQATT and CDR2 is SNEGSKA (reference sequence). Trimming removed 8 bases from V and 5 bases from J, with 11 bases in between. Here the CDR3 DNA reads TGCAGTCCTACCTATGGAGATACGCAGTATTTT. It is translated as CSPTYGDTQYF.

The chain combines TRBV27 with TRBJ2-3; D uncertain. Germline CDR1 reads MNHEY; CDR2 reads SMNVEV (reference sequence). Trimming removed 6 bases at V and 1 base at J, with 8 bases between. The CDR3 has 13 residues. CDR3: CASRRWGTDTQYF. In nucleotides, the CDR3 is TGTGCCAGCAGGCGATGGGGCACAGATACGCAGTATTTT.

There are a few counts of this clonotype. The rearrangement links TRBV10-3 to TRBJ2-1, with D possibly being TRBD1 (6 bases). Trimming stripped 8 bases from V and 10 bases from J, with 27 bases between. The germline gives CDR1 ENHRY, CDR2 SYGVKD. The CDR3 sequence is 16 residues long. CDR3 region: CAIGQRGGEGGGEQFF. CDR3 sequence (DNA): TGTGCCATCGGACAGAGAGGTGGAGAGGGTGGTGGCGAGCAGTTCTTC.

This clonotype was seen a few times. The rearrangement joins TRBV3-1 to TRBJ2-2; the D is unclear. V was cut by 4 bases and J by 1 base, with 7 bases left in between. Germline V gives CDR1 LGHDT, CDR2 YNNKEL (reference sequence). The CDR3 contains 14 residues. CDR3 sequence (DNA): TGTGCCAGCAGCCCATCGCTGAACACCGGGGAGCTGTTTTTT. Protein sequence: CASSPSLNTGELFF.

The sample holds a few counts of this clonotype. The chain recombines TRBV5-1 with TRBJ2-5; 11 bases are shared with TRBD2. This CDR3 region has 16 residues. Germline trimming cut 2 bases from V and 5 bases from J; bases unmatched to any gene: 8. Germline V gene data show CDR1 as SGHRS and CDR2 as YFSETQ. The DNA of the CDR3 is TGCGCCAGCAGCTTAGCCGGGACTAGCGGTTCGGAGACCCAGTACTTC. As protein: CASSLAGTSGSETQYF.